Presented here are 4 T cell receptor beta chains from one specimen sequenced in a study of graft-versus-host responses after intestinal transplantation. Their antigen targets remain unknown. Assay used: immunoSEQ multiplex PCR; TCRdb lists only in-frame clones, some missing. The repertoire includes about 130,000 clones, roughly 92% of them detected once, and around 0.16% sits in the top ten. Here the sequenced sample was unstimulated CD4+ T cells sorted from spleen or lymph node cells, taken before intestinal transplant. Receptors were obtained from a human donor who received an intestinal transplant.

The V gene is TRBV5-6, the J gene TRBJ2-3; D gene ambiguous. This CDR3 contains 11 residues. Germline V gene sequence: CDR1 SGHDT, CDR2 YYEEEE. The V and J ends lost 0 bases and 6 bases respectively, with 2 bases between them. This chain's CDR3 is CASSLDDTQYF. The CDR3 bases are TGTGCCAGCAGCTTGGATGATACGCAGTATTTT.

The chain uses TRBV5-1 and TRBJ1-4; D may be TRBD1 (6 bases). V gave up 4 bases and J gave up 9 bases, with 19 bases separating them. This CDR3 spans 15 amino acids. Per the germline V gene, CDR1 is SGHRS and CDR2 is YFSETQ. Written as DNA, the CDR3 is TGCGCCAGCAGCCCCAATACAGGGCAGGGGAAAAAACTGTTTTTT. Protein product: CASSPNTGQGKKLFF.

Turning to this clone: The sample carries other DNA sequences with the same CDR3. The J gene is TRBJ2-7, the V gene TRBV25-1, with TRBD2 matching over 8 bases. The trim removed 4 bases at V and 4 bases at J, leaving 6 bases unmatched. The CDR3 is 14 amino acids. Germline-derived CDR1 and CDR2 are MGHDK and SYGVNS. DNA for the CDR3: TGTGCCAGCAGTGCTTCAGCGGGAGCATACGAGCAGTACTTC. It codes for CASSASAGAYEQYF.

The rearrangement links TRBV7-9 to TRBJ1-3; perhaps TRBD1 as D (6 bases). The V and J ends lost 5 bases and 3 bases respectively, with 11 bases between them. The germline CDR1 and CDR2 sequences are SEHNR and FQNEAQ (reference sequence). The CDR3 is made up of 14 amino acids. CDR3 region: CASSNQGYGNTIYF. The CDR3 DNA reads TGTGCCAGCAGCAACCAGGGGTATGGAAACACCATATATTTT.